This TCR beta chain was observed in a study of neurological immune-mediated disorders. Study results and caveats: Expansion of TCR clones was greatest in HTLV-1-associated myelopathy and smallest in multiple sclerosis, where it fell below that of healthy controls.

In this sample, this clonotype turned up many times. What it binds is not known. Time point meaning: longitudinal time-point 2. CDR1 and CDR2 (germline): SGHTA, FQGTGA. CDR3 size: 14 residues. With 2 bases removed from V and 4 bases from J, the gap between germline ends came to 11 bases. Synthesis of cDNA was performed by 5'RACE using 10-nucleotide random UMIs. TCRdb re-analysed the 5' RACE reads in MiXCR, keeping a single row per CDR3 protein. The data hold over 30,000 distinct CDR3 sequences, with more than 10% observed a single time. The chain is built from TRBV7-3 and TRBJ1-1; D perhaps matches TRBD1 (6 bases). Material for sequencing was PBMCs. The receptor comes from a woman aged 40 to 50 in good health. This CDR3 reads CASSLEGRGTEAFF. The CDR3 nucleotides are TGTGCCAGCAGCTTAGAGGGCAGGGGCACTGAAGCTTTCTTT.